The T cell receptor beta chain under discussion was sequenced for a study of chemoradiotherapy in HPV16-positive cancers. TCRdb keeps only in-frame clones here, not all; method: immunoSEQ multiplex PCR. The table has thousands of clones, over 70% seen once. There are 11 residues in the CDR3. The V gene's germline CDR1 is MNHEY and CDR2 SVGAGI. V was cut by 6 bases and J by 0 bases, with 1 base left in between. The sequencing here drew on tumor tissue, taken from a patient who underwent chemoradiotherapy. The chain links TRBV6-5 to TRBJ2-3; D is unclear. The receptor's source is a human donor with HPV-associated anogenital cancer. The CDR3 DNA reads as TGTGCCAGCAGAAGCACAGATACGCAGTATTTT. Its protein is CASRSTDTQYF.